These T cell receptor beta chains were read from a single sample in a study of blood T cell repertoires in COVID-19. This table comes from immunoSEQ multiplex PCR, and its TCRdb copy is limited to in-frame clones, with some not included. The data show under 300,000 clones, 87% seen once. The material sequenced was PBMCs or T cells enriched from blood (not recorded which). These receptors all come from a woman in her 30s with acute COVID-19. Both conserved end residues are part of each CDR3. The D gene is left open where the match is weak. Clone size is stated in some rows and not others, as once, few, many or a class when expanded.

D gene: .
clone size: .
J gene: TRBJ1-1
V gene: TRBV5-4
CDR3 DNA: TGTGCCAGCAGCTACCGGGACATCGGGAACACTGAAGCTTTCTTT
CDR3 protein: CASSYRDIGNTEAFF

D gene: .
clone size: .
J gene: TRBJ2-7
V gene: TRBV6-1
CDR3 DNA: TGTGCCAGCAGTGGCCCAAAGGGGGGGTCCCGAACCTACGAGCAGTACTTC
CDR3 protein: CASSGPKGGSRTYEQYF

D gene: .
clone size: .
J gene: TRBJ2-3
V gene: TRBV29-1
CDR3 DNA: TGCAGCGTTGAAGACGGACTGGAAGATACGCAGTATTTT
CDR3 protein: CSVEDGLEDTQYF

D gene: .
clone size: .
J gene: TRBJ1-5
V gene: TRBV19
CDR3 DNA: TGTGCCAGTACTGTACGGGGAGGCAATCAGCCCCAGCATTTT
CDR3 protein: CASTVRGGNQPQHF

D gene: .
clone size: .
J gene: TRBJ2-3
V gene: TRBV12-3/TRBV12-4
CDR3 DNA: TGTGCCAGCATCTTCACAGATATGCAGTATTTT
CDR3 protein: CASIFTDMQYF

D gene: TRBD2
clone size: .
J gene: TRBJ2-2
V gene: TRBV11-1
CDR3 DNA: TGTGCCAGCAGCTCACTAGCGGGGGTTAACACCGGGGAGCTGTTTTTT
CDR3 protein: CASSSLAGVNTGELFF

D gene: TRBD1
clone size: few
J gene: TRBJ1-2
V gene: TRBV4-1
CDR3 DNA: TGCGCCAGCAGCCAAGACTCCAACCGGGACAGATGGGGCTACACCTTC
CDR3 protein: CASSQDSNRDRWGYTF

D gene: TRBD1
clone size: .
J gene: TRBJ2-7
V gene: TRBV7-7
CDR3 DNA: TGTGCTAGCAGCATGGGGACAGCCTACGAGCAGTACTTC
CDR3 protein: CASSMGTAYEQYF

D gene: .
clone size: .
J gene: TRBJ2-6
V gene: TRBV27
CDR3 DNA: TGTGCCAGCCTGTCCTCTATCTCTGGGGCCAACGTCCTGACTTTC
CDR3 protein: CASLSSISGANVLTF

D gene: TRBD1
clone size: .
J gene: TRBJ1-5
V gene: TRBV6-5
CDR3 DNA: TGTGCCAGCAGTACTGGGACAGGGGGCTTTCAGCCCCAGCATTTT
CDR3 protein: CASSTGTGGFQPQHF

D gene: .
clone size: .
J gene: TRBJ1-1
V gene: TRBV28
CDR3 DNA: TGTGCCAGCAGTTTCGCCCTTATGGCGGTGGGAGCTTTCTTT
CDR3 protein: CASSFALMAVGAFF

D gene: .
clone size: .
J gene: TRBJ1-1
V gene: TRBV5-1
CDR3 DNA: TGCGCCAGCAGCTCTACAGTGAACACTGAAGCTTTCTTT
CDR3 protein: CASSSTVNTEAFF

D gene: TRBD1
clone size: .
J gene: TRBJ2-7
V gene: TRBV7-9
CDR3 DNA: TGTGCCAGCAGTTTACTAGTGACAGGGGCTGCGCACGAGCAGTACTTC
CDR3 protein: CASSLLVTGAAHEQYF

D gene: .
clone size: .
J gene: TRBJ2-7
V gene: TRBV2
CDR3 DNA: TGTGCCAGCACCGAGAAGGACAGTTCTTCCTACGAGCAGTACTTC
CDR3 protein: CASTEKDSSSYEQYF

D gene: .
clone size: once
J gene: TRBJ1-4
V gene: TRBV28
CDR3 DNA: TGTGCCAGCAGTTTAGGTTCAGGGGAGGGAGAAAAACTGTTTTTT
CDR3 protein: CASSLGSGEGEKLFF

D gene: .
clone size: .
J gene: TRBJ1-1
V gene: TRBV5-1
CDR3 DNA: TGCGCCAGCAGCTTGGCCTCTAGGACTGAAGCTTTCTTT
CDR3 protein: CASSLASRTEAFF

D gene: TRBD1
clone size: .
J gene: TRBJ1-1
V gene: TRBV6-5
CDR3 DNA: TGTGCCAGCAGTCAAACAGGGGTCCCTGAAGCTTTCTTT
CDR3 protein: CASSQTGVPEAFF

D gene: TRBD1
clone size: few
J gene: TRBJ2-7
V gene: TRBV5-1
CDR3 DNA: TGCGCCAGCAGCTCCGCCGGGACAGCACCTTACGAGCAGTACTTC
CDR3 protein: CASSSAGTAPYEQYF

D gene: TRBD1
clone size: .
J gene: TRBJ2-1
V gene: TRBV6-5
CDR3 DNA: TGTGCCACCCTCGCCTGGGACAGCAACTACAATGAGCAGTTCTTC
CDR3 protein: CATLAWDSNYNEQFF

D gene: TRBD2
clone size: once
J gene: TRBJ2-4
V gene: TRBV2
CDR3 DNA: TGTGCCAGCAGTGAAGCGCTTGGGGGGGTGGAAAACATTCAGTACTTC
CDR3 protein: CASSEALGGVENIQYF

D gene: TRBD1
clone size: .
J gene: TRBJ1-3
V gene: TRBV7-2
CDR3 DNA: TGTGCCAGCAGCGAGAGGACAGGGGGCGGCTCTGGAAACACCATATATTTT
CDR3 protein: CASSERTGGGSGNTIYF

D gene: .
clone size: .
J gene: TRBJ1-4
V gene: TRBV5-4
CDR3 DNA: TGTGCCAGCAGCTTGGTCGGGTTTAATGAAAAACTGTTTTTT
CDR3 protein: CASSLVGFNEKLFF

D gene: TRBD1
clone size: .
J gene: TRBJ2-4
V gene: TRBV19
CDR3 DNA: TGTGCCAGTAACGGGGCCGGGACAGGGGAAAACATTCAGTACTTC
CDR3 protein: CASNGAGTGENIQYF

D gene: .
clone size: .
J gene: TRBJ1-2
V gene: TRBV5-1
CDR3 DNA: TGCGCCAGCAGCCCAGGACAGACTATTAACTATGGCTACACCTTC
CDR3 protein: CASSPGQTINYGYTF

D gene: TRBD2
clone size: .
J gene: TRBJ2-3
V gene: TRBV3-1/TRBV3-2
CDR3 DNA: TGTGCCAGCAGCGGTACTAGCGGGACCACAGATACGCAGTATTTT
CDR3 protein: CASSGTSGTTDTQYF

D gene: .
clone size: .
J gene: TRBJ1-2
V gene: TRBV4-3
CDR3 DNA: TGCGCCAGCAGCCAAGAAGGAGAGTATGGCTACACCTTC
CDR3 protein: CASSQEGEYGYTF

D gene: .
clone size: .
J gene: TRBJ2-5
V gene: TRBV7-8
CDR3 DNA: TGTGCCAGCAGCTTGCCACTAGTGCCGAAGCAAGAGACCCAGTACTTC
CDR3 protein: CASSLPLVPKQETQYF

D gene: TRBD1
clone size: .
J gene: TRBJ2-5
V gene: TRBV4-1
CDR3 DNA: TGCGCCAGCAGCCAAGCCGACAGGGTGGGCCAAGAGACCCAGTACTTC
CDR3 protein: CASSQADRVGQETQYF

D gene: .
clone size: .
J gene: TRBJ1-1
V gene: TRBV9
CDR3 DNA: TGTGCCAGCAGCGTAGATACAGGCACTGAAGCTTTCTTT
CDR3 protein: CASSVDTGTEAFF

D gene: TRBD1
clone size: .
J gene: TRBJ2-1
V gene: TRBV2
CDR3 DNA: TGTGCCAGCAGTCGACCGGGACAGGGCTACAATGAGCAGTTCTTC
CDR3 protein: CASSRPGQGYNEQFF

D gene: .
clone size: .
J gene: TRBJ2-7
V gene: TRBV19
CDR3 DNA: TGTGCCAGTAGTATCGCCCTAGGATCCTACGAGCAGTACTTC
CDR3 protein: CASSIALGSYEQYF

D gene: .
clone size: .
J gene: TRBJ1-2
V gene: TRBV29-1
CDR3 DNA: TGCAGCGTTACACAGAACTATGGCTACACCTTC
CDR3 protein: CSVTQNYGYTF

D gene: TRBD1
clone size: once
J gene: TRBJ2-7
V gene: TRBV18
CDR3 DNA: TGTGCCAGCTCTCCTAGGACAGGGGGCAAGTACGAGCAGTACTTC
CDR3 protein: CASSPRTGGKYEQYF

D gene: TRBD1
clone size: .
J gene: TRBJ2-7
V gene: TRBV5-6
CDR3 DNA: TGTGCCAGCAGTTATAGGGGGCTCTACGAGCAGTACTTC
CDR3 protein: CASSYRGLYEQYF

D gene: .
clone size: .
J gene: TRBJ2-7
V gene: TRBV7-3
CDR3 DNA: TGTGCCAGCAGCCCGTCGGGTAACTACGAGCAGTACTTC
CDR3 protein: CASSPSGNYEQYF

D gene: .
clone size: once
J gene: TRBJ2-5
V gene: TRBV3-1/TRBV3-2
CDR3 DNA: TGTGCCAGCAGCCCTAATCTAGCCCAAGAGACCCAGTACTTC
CDR3 protein: CASSPNLAQETQYF

D gene: .
clone size: .
J gene: TRBJ2-1
V gene: TRBV29-1
CDR3 DNA: TGCAGCGGGCGGACTTACAATGAGCAGTTCTTC
CDR3 protein: CSGRTYNEQFF

D gene: .
clone size: .
J gene: TRBJ2-5
V gene: TRBV2
CDR3 DNA: TGTGCCAGCAGTGCCGACGGAGGGACGGTCTATCGGACCCAGTACTTC
CDR3 protein: CASSADGGTVYRTQYF

D gene: TRBD1
clone size: .
J gene: TRBJ1-2
V gene: TRBV5-1
CDR3 DNA: TGCGCCAGCAGCTTGGGGACAGGGGGACGCCTCTTC
CDR3 protein: CASSLGTGGRLF

D gene: TRBD2
clone size: .
J gene: TRBJ2-3
V gene: TRBV9
CDR3 DNA: TGTGCCAGCAGCGTTGGGACTAGCGGGGCCCCCGTCACAGATACGCAGTATTTT
CDR3 protein: CASSVGTSGAPVTDTQYF

D gene: TRBD1
clone size: .
J gene: TRBJ1-1
V gene: TRBV6-8
CDR3 DNA: TGTGCCAGCAGTGCCACAGGGGGCGAGGGGAGTATGAACACTGAAGCTTTCTTT
CDR3 protein: CASSATGGEGSMNTEAFF

D gene: .
clone size: .
J gene: TRBJ1-5
V gene: TRBV2
CDR3 DNA: TGTGCCAGCAGTGCTCGGGAGGGCAATCAGCCCCAGCATTTT
CDR3 protein: CASSAREGNQPQHF

D gene: .
clone size: few
J gene: TRBJ1-4
V gene: TRBV4-3
CDR3 DNA: TGCGCCAGCAGCCGACAGATGTTGGGTGCAACTAATGAAAAACTGTTTTTT
CDR3 protein: CASSRQMLGATNEKLFF

D gene: TRBD2
clone size: .
J gene: TRBJ2-7
V gene: TRBV7-2
CDR3 DNA: TGTGCCAGCAGCTTTCGGGAGGGCCTTATGTCCTACGAGCAGTACTTC
CDR3 protein: CASSFREGLMSYEQYF